Presented here are 26 T cell receptor beta chains from one specimen sequenced in a study of TIL therapy for anti-PD-1-resistant metastatic lung cancer. Time point given: pre-treatment sample, taken before nivolumab and TIL therapy. The immunoSEQ assay was v3. The data were produced by immunoSEQ multiplex PCR, yet TCRdb's version contains in-frame clones alone and is incomplete. Of about 59,000 clones listed, less than 85% are singletons. Sequenced here: blood, sampled at baseline. These receptors were obtained from a person aged 25-80 years with non-small cell lung cancer.

CDR3 sequence reads: CASSSGMNTEAFF. CDR3 bases: TGTGCCAGCAGCTCCGGGATGAACACTGAAGCTTTCTTT. The genes are TRBV6-5 and TRBJ1-1; D not resolved. With 6 bases removed from V and 0 bases from J, the gap between germline ends came to 8 bases. The CDR3 has 13 residues. Germline CDR1 is MNHEY and CDR2 is SVGAGI.

The chain has TRBV6-5 and TRBJ2-3, with 10 nucleotides matching TRBD2. V dropped 6 bases and J dropped 2; count of bases not matched to a gene: 5. This CDR3 comprises 15 residues. Germline V gene data show CDR1 as MNHEY and CDR2 as SVGAGI. In DNA form, the CDR3 reads TGTGCCAGCAGGGGTAGCGGGAGGCTCACAGATACGCAGTATTTT. Translating gives CASRGSGRLTDTQYF.

The rearrangement links TRBV7-2 to TRBJ1-4; D uncertain. Trimming stripped 4 bases from V and 6 bases from J, with 6 bases between. The CDR3 extends over 12 amino acids. Germline V gene data show CDR1 as SGHTA and CDR2 as FQGNSA. Written as DNA, the CDR3 is TGTGCCAGCAGCTCTTACGATGAAAAACTGTTTTTT. Encoded protein: CASSSYDEKLFF.

The chain links TRBV2 to TRBJ1-2; D is perhaps TRBD1 (5 bases). Germline CDR1 SNHLY, CDR2 FYNNEI. This CDR3 region has 15 residues. The V end was cut by 8 bases, the J end by 2 bases, with 18 bases between. The CDR3 sequence: CASGDPGRQNYGYTF. The CDR3 DNA is TGTGCCAGCGGGGATCCGGGACGCCAAAACTATGGCTACACCTTC.

The V call is TRBV7-2, the J call TRBJ1-5; D is unresolved. The CDR3 totals 13 residues. The germline V gene encodes CDR1 SGHTA and CDR2 FQGNSA. V lost 1 base to trimming and J lost 7 bases, with 8 bases between them. Here the CDR3 DNA reads TGTGCCAGCAGCTTAGAGGTGGGACAGCCCCAGCATTTT. This codes for CASSLEVGQPQHF.

V and J are TRBV5-6 and TRBJ2-5; D may be TRBD1 or TRBD2 (5 bases each). The germline CDR1 and CDR2 sequences are SGHDT and YYEEEE. V lost 4 bases, J lost 1 base, and 17 bases lay in between. The CDR3 is 16 amino acids. CDR3 in DNA: TGTGCCAGCAGCCCTCCCGGGGCAGGGTTCCAAGAGACCCAGTACTTC. Amino acid sequence: CASSPPGAGFQETQYF.

The chain recombines TRBV5-1 with TRBJ2-1, with a possible D match to TRBD2 (6 bases). This CDR3 contains 15 residues. Germline loops: CDR1 SGHRS, CDR2 YFSETQ. Deletions cut 4 bases from V and 8 bases from J, with 19 bases between. Written as DNA, the CDR3 is TGCGCCAGCAGCGGAGGGACTGGTTTTTTCGATGAGCAGTTCTTC. Protein product: CASSGGTGFFDEQFF.

This clone occurred a few times. J is TRBJ2-3 and V is TRBV11-2; 8 bases agree with TRBD2. The CDR3 totals 19 residues. The V gene end was trimmed by 4 bases and the J gene end by 0 bases; junction bases not matched to a gene: 15. The V gene's germline CDR1 is SGHAT and CDR2 FQNNGV. CDR3 DNA: TGTGCCAGCAGCTGGGGCCAAGGGGTAGCGGGGCTAAGCACAGATACGCAGTATTTT. It yields the protein CASSWGQGVAGLSTDTQYF.

The chain couples TRBV4-3 to TRBJ2-7; 7 nucleotides agree with TRBD1. This CDR3 spans 16 amino acids. Germline CDR1 is LGHNA and CDR2 is YSLEER. J lost 6 bases, V lost 1 base, and 12 bases had no gene match. The CDR3 DNA reads as TGCGCCAGCAGCCAAGCACCGGGACAGACTTCTTCCGAGCAGTACTTC. As protein: CASSQAPGQTSSEQYF.

The rearrangement uses TRBV28 and TRBJ2-3; D is possibly TRBD2 (6 bases). CDR3 length: 19 amino acids. The ends were cut back, 4 bases at V and 1 base at J, with 24 bases in the middle. Germline V lookup: CDR1 MDHEN, CDR2 SYDVKM. The DNA for the CDR3 is TGTGCCAGCAGTTCCCCTTGGGTGGGCGGGAAAAAGGGCACAGATACGCAGTATTTT. Protein: CASSSPWVGGKKGTDTQYF.

This chain connects TRBV2 to TRBJ2-3; D perhaps matches TRBD2 (7 bases). Trimming took 5 bases from V and 4 from J, leaving 19 bases between them. The CDR3 extends over 16 amino acids. Looked up from germline, CDR1 is SNHLY and CDR2 is FYNNEI. DNA for the CDR3: TGTGCCAGCAGTTACGCTACTAGGGGGGGCCCAGATACGCAGTATTTT. It specifies CASSYATRGGPDTQYF. Based on the CDR3 plus reference TRBV2 and TRBJ2-3, the full variable domain is EPEVTQTPSHQVTQMGQEVILRCVPISNHLYFYWYRQILGQKVEFLVSFYNNEISEKSEIFDDQFSVERPDGSNFTLKIRSTKLEDSAMYFCASSYATRGGPDTQYFGPGTRLTVL.

The chain employs TRBV5-1 and TRBJ2-7, with 10 bases fitting TRBD1. The CDR3 runs 15 residues. V lost 2 bases to trimming and J lost 3 bases; unmatched junction nucleotides: 5. Germline-derived CDR1 and CDR2 are SGHRS and YFSETQ. CDR3 residues: CASSLEDRGVYEQYF. CDR3 nucleotides: TGCGCCAGCAGCTTAGAGGACAGGGGGGTCTACGAGCAGTACTTC.

The CDR3 sequence is CASSLSGREETQYF. CDR3 sequence (DNA): TGTGCCAGCAGCTTATCGGGAAGGGAAGAGACCCAGTACTTC. This chain uses TRBV11-3 with TRBJ2-5; TRBD2 is a possible D gene (5 bases). CDR1 is SGHNT and CDR2 is YENEEA in the germline V gene. Trimming shortened V by 2 bases and J by 3 bases, and 10 bases separated the two germline ends. The CDR3 is made up of 14 amino acids.

This rearrangement joins TRBV5-1 to TRBJ2-3; possible D gene TRBD1, 6 bases. V gave up 0 bases and J gave up 2 bases, with 10 bases separating them. Germline V gene sequence: CDR1 SGHRS, CDR2 YFSETQ. This CDR3 has 15 residues. The CDR3 DNA reads as TGCGCCAGCAGCTTGGAAGGGGGACCCACAGATACGCAGTATTTT. It specifies CASSLEGGPTDTQYF.

Only a few counts were recorded for this clone. The chain carries TRBV18 and TRBJ2-7; TRBD1 aligns across 7 bases. The CDR3 is made up of 12 amino acids. Germline V gene data show CDR1 as KGHSH and CDR2 as LQKENI. V was clipped by 5 bases and J by 3 bases; unmatched bases: 1. CDR3 nucleotides: TGTGCCAGCTCAGGGGACAGCTACGAGCAGTACTTC. Its translation is CASSGDSYEQYF.

This clone was counted a few times. The J gene is TRBJ1-2, the V gene TRBV7-7; perhaps TRBD1 as D (5 bases). Germline values: CDR1 SSHAT, CDR2 FNYEAQ (reference sequence). This CDR3 has 19 amino acids. The V end lost 5 bases, the J end lost 4 bases, and 29 bases lay between the germline ends. The DNA for the CDR3 is TGTGCCAGCAGCCCTTACCGACGGGCAGGGCCCGACGATAGCTATGGCTACACCTTC. Its translation is CASSPYRRAGPDDSYGYTF.

This rearrangement joins TRBV28 to TRBJ2-1; D is ambiguous. The V end lost 2 bases, the J end lost 2 bases, and 10 bases lay between the germline ends. The V gene's germline CDR1 is MDHEN and CDR2 SYDVKM. The CDR3 covers 15 residues. DNA for the CDR3: TGTGCCAGCAGTTTAGTTAGGGCTACCTACAATGAGCAGTTCTTC. Its protein is CASSLVRATYNEQFF.

The chain joins TRBV9 to TRBJ2-7; 8 nucleotides align to TRBD1. The ends lost 3 bases at V and 2 bases at J; junction bases unmatched: 4. Germline CDR1 reads SGDLS; CDR2 reads YYNGEE. This CDR3 has 14 residues. Here the CDR3 DNA reads TGTGCCAGCAGCGCCACGGGACAGGCCTACGAGCAGTACTTC. It yields the protein CASSATGQAYEQYF.

The chain carries TRBV7-8 and TRBJ2-7, with 7 bases aligning to TRBD1. Trimming took 4 bases from V and 3 from J; bases not matched to a gene: 6. CDR1 SGHVS and CDR2 FQNEAQ come from the germline V gene. CDR3 length: 14 amino acids. CDR3 DNA sequence: TGTGCCAGCAGCTCAGGGGGATTCAGCTACGAGCAGTACTTC. Translating it yields CASSSGGFSYEQYF.

The chain links TRBV5-1 to TRBJ1-4; D is unresolved. Trimming pared 0 bases from V and 0 bases from J, leaving 6 bases between. This CDR3 comprises 15 residues. Germline CDR1 is SGHRS and CDR2 is YFSETQ. This CDR3 reads CASSLALTTNEKLFF. In DNA form, the CDR3 reads TGCGCCAGCAGCTTGGCTTTGACAACTAATGAAAAACTGTTTTTT.

This chain connects TRBV4-2 to TRBJ2-5, with D perhaps matching TRBD2 (5 bases). Trimming pared 0 bases from V and 5 bases from J, leaving 10 bases between. This CDR3 spans 14 amino acids. Germline CDR1 reads LGHNA; CDR2 reads YNFKEQ. The DNA for the CDR3 is TGTGCCAGCAGCCAAGAGGGAGCCGTCGAGACCCAGTACTTC. Translation: CASSQEGAVETQYF.

This sequence joins TRBV5-1 and TRBJ2-2; 7 bases fit TRBD1. Looked up from germline, CDR1 is SGHRS and CDR2 is YFSETQ. Losses at the gene ends were 4 bases for V and 6 bases for J; bases not matched to a gene: 9. CDR3 length equals 15 residues. This CDR3 is CASSETGLESGELFF. The CDR3 nucleotides are TGCGCCAGCAGCGAGACAGGGCTCGAATCCGGGGAGCTGTTTTTT.

This clone was counted between two and nine times. The V gene is TRBV5-1, the J gene TRBJ1-3; D ambiguous. Trimming left V 4 bases short and J 0 bases short, with 11 bases between. This CDR3 is built from 15 residues. In germline, CDR1 is SGHRS, CDR2 YFSETQ. This CDR3 reads CASSVDLSSGNTIYF. The CDR3, as DNA: TGCGCCAGCAGCGTGGATCTAAGCTCTGGAAACACCATATATTTT.

The CDR3 DNA follows: TGTGCCAGCAGCGGGACTAGCGGATCCTACAATGAGCAGTTCTTC. It translates to CASSGTSGSYNEQFF. This chain links TRBV7-6 with TRBJ2-1; 11 nucleotides align to TRBD2. V gave up 5 bases and J gave up 1 base; unmatched junction bases: 1. The CDR3 is 15 residues long. Germline CDR1 SGHVS, CDR2 FNYEAQ.

This chain links TRBV11-2 with TRBJ2-7, with a possible D match to TRBD2 (5 bases). This CDR3 has 16 residues. Germline-derived CDR1 and CDR2 are SGHAT and FQNNGV. V gave up 5 bases and J gave up 0 bases, with 17 bases separating them. CDR3 amino acids: CASSPIGRASSYEQYF. CDR3 DNA sequence: TGTGCCAGCAGCCCTATAGGGCGGGCCAGCTCCTACGAGCAGTACTTC.

The chain uses TRBV18 and TRBJ1-2, with D hard to call. Germline assignment: CDR1 KGHSH and CDR2 LQKENI. Trimming cost V 5 bases and J 5 bases, with 12 bases left between them. This CDR3 contains 13 residues. CDR3 nucleotide sequence: TGTGCCAGCTCAGATGGGAGTTTGTATGGCTACACCTTC. Its protein is CASSDGSLYGYTF.